This TCR beta chain was found in a study of graft-versus-host responses after intestinal transplantation. In the study overall: Transplantation in recipients was multivisceral, liver-intestinal, or isolated intestinal. Anti-thymocyte globulin induction was given to all recipients, followed by tacrolimus and steroids for 2 to 3 years. Study-wide findings and caveats: GvH clones surfaced in recipient marrow, some emerging earlier in ileum or blood. The highest levels of circulating GvH clones went along with early declines in HvG clones after transplant.

The table lists this clone with a few counts. What it binds is not known. Other DNA variants within this sample encode the same CDR3. Profiled with immunoSEQ multiplex PCR; TCRdb holds only in-frame clones, not every one. The data show roughly 15,000 clones, 75% to 85% seen once. V was clipped by 2 bases and J by 4 bases, with 8 bases between them. CDR1 GTSNPN and CDR2 SVGIG come from the germline V gene (reference sequence). There are 13 residues in the CDR3. Tissue processing of the graft released intraepithelial and lamina propria lymphocytes from it. This clonotype was sampled from a human patient who received an intestinal transplant, so some T cells may come from the graft donor. The chain couples TRBV30 to TRBJ1-4; D unresolved. Specimen: ileum tissue, collected 104 days after intestinal transplant. CDR3 coding DNA: TGTGCCTGGAGTAGACCTGGTAATGAAAAACTGTTTTTT. Protein product: CAWSRPGNEKLFF.